Each of the 24 T cell receptor beta chains below was sequenced from the same sample in a study of T cell repertoires in cytomegalovirus infection. TCRdb re-called the reads with MiXCR, one entry per CDR3 protein. The top ten clones hold more than 2.5% of a sample with hundreds of thousands of distinct CDR3 sequences, 35% of them seen once. Sample: PBMCs. These receptors all stem from a human donor in good health (CMV status not recorded). Some clones in this sample may be carry-over from other donors' samples.

V gene TRBV7-9 combines with J gene TRBJ1-1; D might be TRBD1 (6 bases). The CDR3 runs 14 residues. The germline V gene has CDR1 SEHNR and CDR2 FQNEAQ (reference sequence). Trimming stripped 3 bases from V and 1 base from J, with 9 bases between. In nucleotides, the CDR3 is TGTGCCAGCAGCTTCCCAGGGGAGAACACTGAAGCTTTCTTT. Translating it yields CASSFPGENTEAFF.

Regarding this clonotype: The CDR3 does not end in the conserved phenylalanine or tryptophan, so this is likely a read error. DNA of the CDR3: TGTGCCAGTACCGACATAACGTGGAGGGATGAGCAGTTCTTA. This sequence encodes CASTDITWRDEQFL. The chain joins TRBV19 to TRBJ2-1, with D possibly TRBD2 on 6 matching bases. Germline CDR1 reads LNHDA; CDR2 reads SQIVND (reference sequence). V gave up 7 bases and J gave up 8 bases, with 18 bases separating them. The CDR3 loop spans 14 amino acids.

This clonotype has more than one count but fewer than ten. The V gene is TRBV7-2, the J gene TRBJ2-1, with D possibly matching TRBD1 (6 bases). The CDR3 runs 13 residues. Germline V gives CDR1 SGHTA, CDR2 FQGNSA. With 4 bases removed from V and 6 bases from J, the gap between germline ends came to 10 bases. CDR3 nucleotide sequence: TGTGCCAGCAGCTCGCTAGGGGGCAATGAGCAGTTCTTC. Encoded protein: CASSSLGGNEQFF.

The V and J genes are TRBV27 and TRBJ2-3; TRBD1 aligns across 9 bases. V was pared by 6 bases and J by 4 bases, with 8 bases of the junction left unmatched. CDR1 and CDR2 (germline): MNHEY, SMNVEV (reference sequence). The CDR3 is made up of 15 amino acids. DNA of the CDR3: TGTGCCAGCAGCACGACAGGGGGAGGGGCAGATACGCAGTATTTT. Translating gives CASSTTGGGADTQYF.

This clonotype was found a few times. For the CDR3, the DNA is TGTGCCAGCAGTTTCGAGGGGCCTGGGGCCAACGTCCTGACTTTC. This sequence encodes CASSFEGPGANVLTF. This chain connects TRBV27 to TRBJ2-6; D might be TRBD1 or TRBD2, each matching 5 bases. The CDR3 runs to 15 residues. V lost 3 bases to trimming and J lost 2 bases, with 8 bases between them. Germline loops: CDR1 MNHEY, CDR2 SMNVEV (reference sequence).

In this sample, this clonotype turned up a few times. This rearrangement joins TRBV5-5 to TRBJ1-5; D is unclear. Germline loops: CDR1 SGHKS, CDR2 YYEKEE (reference sequence). V was cut by 0 bases and J by 4 bases, with 8 bases left in between. CDR3 length: 14 residues. CDR3 amino acids: CASSLGWANQPQHF. The DNA for the CDR3 is TGTGCCAGCAGCTTGGGCTGGGCAAATCAGCCCCAGCATTTT.

This clonotype was counted at least ten times. The chain has TRBV7-8 and TRBJ1-2; D unclear. Germline loops: CDR1 SGHVS, CDR2 FQNEAQ. V was shortened by 1 base and J by 4 bases, with 4 bases between the two germline ends. CDR3 length: 12 residues. The CDR3 sequence is CASSLGAYGYTF. The CDR3 bases are TGTGCCAGCAGCTTAGGGGCCTATGGCTACACCTTC.

The rearrangement joins TRBV20-1 to TRBJ1-1; D ambiguous. V lost 1 base to trimming and J lost 0 bases, with 6 bases between them. The CDR3 has 13 residues. Germline V lookup: CDR1 DFQATT, CDR2 SNEGSKA (reference sequence). CDR3 in DNA: TGCAGTGCTAGAGGTAGCCTGAACACTGAAGCTTTCTTT. Its translation is CSARGSLNTEAFF.

The rearrangement uses TRBV19 and TRBJ1-5, with D unclear. V was shortened by 1 base and J by 0 bases, with 7 bases between the two germline ends. This CDR3 spans 15 amino acids. The germline V gene has CDR1 LNHDA and CDR2 SQIVND (reference sequence). The CDR3 DNA is TGTGCCAGTAGTATAGCCACGCCTAGCAATCAGCCCCAGCATTTT. This encodes CASSIATPSNQPQHF.

The rearrangement uses TRBV19 and TRBJ2-1; tentative D call: TRBD2 (6 bases). There are 14 residues in the CDR3. V gave up 7 bases and J gave up 0 bases, with 10 bases separating them. Germline CDR1 is LNHDA and CDR2 is SQIVND (reference sequence). The CDR3 DNA reads as TGTGCCAGTATGGTGGGGGGCTCCTACAATGAGCAGTTCTTC. Translated: CASMVGGSYNEQFF. The whole variable domain, remainder taken from reference TRBV19 and TRBJ2-1, is DGGITQSPKYLFRKEGQNVTLSCEQNLNHDAMYWYRQDPGQGLRLIYYSQIVNDFQKGDIAEGYSVSREKKESFPLTVTSAQKNPTAFYLCASMVGGSYNEQFFGPGTRLTVL.

This clonotype has a count of ten or more. The chain uses TRBV28 and TRBJ1-5; no clear D. Germline assignment: CDR1 MDHEN and CDR2 SYDVKM. The CDR3 length is 14 residues. V was shortened by 2 bases and J by 0 bases, with 5 bases between the two germline ends. The CDR3 loop is CASSLTPSNQPQHF. The CDR3 DNA reads as TGTGCCAGCAGTTTAACACCTAGCAATCAGCCCCAGCATTTT.

This clonotype was counted a few times. This chain links TRBV11-2 with TRBJ2-4, with D possibly matching TRBD2 (5 bases). Germline V lookup: CDR1 SGHAT, CDR2 FQNNGV. Trimming left V 5 bases short and J 0 bases short, with 17 bases between. The CDR3 has 17 amino acids. The CDR3 loop reads CASSHRGAFLAKNIQYF. The CDR3 DNA reads as TGTGCCAGCAGCCACCGGGGTGCATTCCTAGCCAAAAACATTCAGTACTTC.

The chain combines TRBV5-1 with TRBJ1-1, with 7 bases that match TRBD1. The CDR3 has 14 amino acids. V lost 1 base and J lost 4; bases outside the gene matches: 4. The V gene's germline CDR1 is SGHRS and CDR2 YFSETQ. The CDR3 here is CASSLTGDSTEAFF. CDR3 nucleotide sequence: TGCGCCAGCAGCTTGACAGGGGACTCCACTGAAGCTTTCTTT.

The CDR3 region has the DNA TGTGCCAGCACCAAAAGGGCAGATACGCAGTATTTT. It specifies CASTKRADTQYF. This chain uses TRBV11-2 with TRBJ2-3; unclear D gene. The CDR3 runs to 12 residues. Per the germline V gene, CDR1 is SGHAT and CDR2 is FQNNGV. The V end lost 7 bases, the J end lost 4 bases, and 9 bases lay between the germline ends.

This clonotype was observed a single time. Compared with germline, one end of the junction differs, possibly owing to a read error. The V and J genes are TRBV6-6 and TRBJ1-3, with D unresolved. The germline gives CDR1 MNHNY, CDR2 SVGAGI (reference sequence). There are 16 residues in the CDR3. The CDR3, as DNA: TGTGCCCGCAGTTACTCAAGCGAGCACTCTGGAAACACCATATATTTT. This encodes CARSYSSEHSGNTIYF.

The V gene is TRBV18, the J gene TRBJ1-4; D is uncertain. The V and J ends lost 3 bases and 4 bases respectively, with 12 bases between them. The CDR3 consists of 15 residues. Germline V CDR1 and CDR2: KGHSH, LQKENI. CDR3 sequence reads: CASSPSVKGNEKLFF. The CDR3 DNA reads as TGTGCCAGCTCACCCTCGGTGAAGGGTAATGAAAAACTGTTTTTT.

This clonotype was seen more than once but under ten times. The chain recombines TRBV28 with TRBJ2-1; D unresolved. Germline V gene sequence: CDR1 MDHEN, CDR2 SYDVKM. The V gene lost 10 bases and the J gene lost 10 bases, with 26 bases spanning the gap. The CDR3 consists of 15 residues. The CDR3 here is CATITSGSALGEQFF. The CDR3 DNA reads as TGTGCCACCATCACCTCCGGGTCCGCCTTAGGGGAGCAGTTCTTC.

In this sample, this clonotype turned up a few times. This chain links TRBV28 with TRBJ1-5; D remains ambiguous. V was shortened by 3 bases and J by 7 bases, with 4 bases between the two germline ends. The CDR3 covers 11 residues. The germline gives CDR1 MDHEN, CDR2 SYDVKM. CDR3 loop: CASSLEQPQHF. CDR3 DNA: TGTGCCAGCAGTTTGGAGCAGCCCCAGCATTTT.

Concerning this clonotype: The conserved closing phenylalanine or tryptophan is absent in this CDR3, likely reflecting a read error. The chain uses TRBV7-4 and TRBJ2-7, with D tentatively TRBD1 (5 bases). The CDR3 extends over 14 amino acids. Germline V CDR1 and CDR2: SGHVT, SQSDAQ. The V end was cut by 8 bases, the J end by 2 bases, with 16 bases between. CDR3 nucleotide sequence: TGTGCCAGCTTCCAGGGTACCCCCCCCTACGAGCAGTACTTA. Translated: CASFQGTPPYEQYL.

This clonotype was seen more than once but under ten times. The chain is built from TRBV7-9 and TRBJ1-4, with 7 nucleotides matching TRBD1. This CDR3 comprises 15 residues. The germline gives CDR1 SEHNR, CDR2 FQNEAQ (reference sequence). V lost 5 bases and J lost 8; bases outside the gene matches: 11. CDR3 DNA sequence: TGTGCCAGCAGCACTGACAGGGAGGTGGAAGAAAAACTGTTTTTT. The encoded protein is CASSTDREVEEKLFF.

The chain has TRBV6-6 and TRBJ2-4, with TRBD2 matching over 7 bases. The V gene end was trimmed by 7 bases and the J gene end by 1 base; junction bases not matched to a gene: 4. Germline lookup yields CDR1 MNHNY and CDR2 SVGAGI (reference sequence). The CDR3 contains 14 residues. The CDR3 is CASTREGAKNIQYF. The CDR3 nucleotides read TGTGCCAGCACTAGGGAGGGGGCCAAAAACATTCAGTACTTC.

This clonotype has just a few counts. The chain links TRBV7-9 to TRBJ2-7; D gene unclear. The CDR3 spans 12 residues. The V end was cut by 1 base, the J end by 6 bases, with 7 bases between. Germline assignment: CDR1 SEHNR and CDR2 FQNEAQ (reference sequence). CDR3 protein: CASSLEHLEQYF. Here the CDR3 DNA reads TGTGCCAGCAGCTTAGAACATCTCGAGCAGTACTTC.

Note on this clonotype: This may be a read error: a much more frequent sequence differs by one nucleotide. The CDR3 does not close with the conserved phenylalanine or tryptophan, likely indicating a read error. The chain employs TRBV12-3 or TRBV12-4 and TRBJ2-1; no definite D call. The CDR3 length is 11 residues. V was clipped by 3 bases and J by 6 bases, with 3 bases between them. In DNA, the CDR3 is TGTGCCAGCAGTTTGTTCAATGAGCAGTTCTTA. Protein: CASSLFNEQFL.

In its sample, this clonotype was seen a few times. This may be a read error: a much more frequent sequence differs by one nucleotide. V usage is TRBV6-1 and J usage is TRBJ1-5; D gene uncertain. The germline V gene has CDR1 MNHNS and CDR2 SASEGT. The CDR3 is made up of 15 amino acids. V was cut by 10 bases and J by 0 bases, with 16 bases left in between. CDR3 sequence (DNA): TGTGCCATCAGCGTGGACGGTTATAGCAATCAGCCCCAGCATTTT. Translating gives CAISVDGYSNQPQHF.